The subject of this entry is one TCR beta chain. Its target is unknown. Treatment given: roughly 18 received Ad26.COV2.S at low or high dose, single or two shots; several received placebo; per-sample allocation not given. The investigators took samples on day 63 after the first vaccine or placebo injection. Spike of the Wuhan-strain SARS-CoV-2 was expressed by an Ad26 vector, which formed the vaccine. The data are from a study of Ad26.COV2.S vaccination and SARS-CoV-2 variants. In the study overall: The donor was enrolled in the Ad26.COV2.S arm of the COV1001 trial. In the study, Ad26.COV2.S was injected intramuscularly once, or twice 56 days apart. Overall study findings and caveats: Vaccinees reportedly had broad spike-specific CD8+ and CD4+ T cell responses.

Germline V gene lookup returns CDR1 SGHAT and CDR2 FQNNGV. The CDR3 has 17 residues. V was clipped by 1 base and J by 5 bases, with 20 bases between them. Data came from immunoSEQ multiplex PCR; TCRdb stores just in-frame clones and leaves some out. Here the sample spans about 680,000 clones, around 89% being singletons. V usage is TRBV11-2 and J usage is TRBJ1-1; D is unclear. The sequence derives from a person aged 18-60 years who received the Ad26.COV2.S COVID-19 vaccine or a placebo. The sample here was peripheral blood, taken in a trial of Ad26.COV2.S vaccine versus placebo. CDR3 loop: CASSLAPRRSLGTEAFF. The DNA of the CDR3 is TGTGCCAGCAGCTTAGCCCCCAGGCGCAGCTTGGGAACTGAAGCTTTCTTT.